This T cell receptor (beta chain) was profiled in a study of regulatory T cells in long-lasting Graves disease. Time point denoted: persistent/refractory GD, antithyroid drugs over 5 years with positive TRAb. PBMCs provided the RNA from which the TCR library was made. Sequencing libraries for TCR beta were prepared with iRepertoire HTBI primers and Arm-PCR of CDR3 regions. A single record per CDR3 protein comes from TCRdb applying MiXCR to the multiplex PCR reads. This table has over 350,000 distinct CDR3 sequences, around 21% appearing once. Between the trimmed V and J ends, which lost 0 bases and 8 bases, there was a span of 19 bases. Germline loops: CDR1 MGHRA, CDR2 YSYEKL. The CDR3 extends over 16 amino acids.

This chain links TRBV4-1 with TRBJ1-2, with a possible D match to TRBD1 (6 bases). The sample in question was peripheral blood mononuclear cells (PBMCs), obtained when the disease was refractory, from a patient treated with antithyroid drugs. This TCR derives from a female donor with Graves disease. CDR3 region: CASSQDWAGAPRGYTF. The CDR3 DNA is TGCGCCAGCAGCCAAGATTGGGCAGGGGCCCCTCGGGGCTACACCTTC.